These 18 T cell receptor beta chains came from one sample sequenced in a study of cytomegalovirus exposure and HLA in healthy donors. PCR used 60 Vbeta primers and 13 Jbeta primers. Method: immunoSEQ multiplex PCR; TCRdb's copy keeps in-frame clones and lacks some. This repertoire shows fewer than 200,000 clones, roughly a tenth found once; its top ten account for approximately 1.5%. The sequenced sample was PBMCs. The source of these receptors is a woman aged 30 to 39 in good health and CMV-seropositive.

V usage is TRBV19 and J usage is TRBJ2-2; TRBD1 aligns across 8 bases. V trimming: 4 bases; J trimming: 8 bases; junction bases outside the gene matches: 6. This CDR3 comprises 14 residues. Germline V gene data show CDR1 as LNHDA and CDR2 as SQIVND (reference sequence). The CDR3 sequence: CASSTTGGLGELFF. The CDR3 DNA reads TGTGCCAGTAGTACAACAGGGGGTCTGGGGGAGCTGTTTTTT. The variable domain in full, with the rest retrieved from reference TRBV19 and TRBJ2-2, is DGGITQSPKYLFRKEGQNVTLSCEQNLNHDAMYWYRQDPGQGLRLIYYSQIVNDFQKGDIAEGYSVSREKKESFPLTVTSAQKNPTAFYLCASSTTGGLGELFFGEGSRLTVL.

This clone was observed a few times. The chain combines TRBV19 with TRBJ1-2; the match to TRBD1 covers 8 bases. CDR1 and CDR2 from the germline V gene are LNHDA and SQIVND (reference sequence). V lost 6 bases, J lost 7 bases, and 16 bases stayed unmatched. The CDR3 consists of 16 residues. The CDR3 sequence: CASSPLGVQGGSGYTF. The CDR3 nucleotides are TGTGCCAGTAGCCCTTTGGGTGTACAGGGGGGATCTGGCTACACCTTC.

The V and J genes are TRBV2 and TRBJ1-5; D not certain. Trimming took off 3 bases at V and 10 bases at J, with 10 bases between the two ends. The CDR3 loop spans 12 amino acids. CDR1 and CDR2 from the germline V gene are SNHLY and FYNNEI. The CDR3 protein is CASSDRAAPQHF. Here the CDR3 DNA reads TGTGCCAGCAGTGATAGAGCTGCCCCCCAGCATTTT.

Only a few counts were recorded for this clone. V usage is TRBV4-1 and J usage is TRBJ2-2; 11 bases match TRBD2. Germline V lookup: CDR1 MGHRA, CDR2 YSYEKL. CDR3 length: 18 amino acids. Losses at the gene ends were 3 bases for V and 0 bases for J; bases not matched to a gene: 6. CDR3 DNA: TGCGCCAGCAGCCATCCGACTAGCGGGGACTCGAACACCGGGGAGCTGTTTTTT. Its protein product is CASSHPTSGDSNTGELFF.

Written as DNA, the CDR3 is TGCGCCAGCAACGACCCTCCGGGAAATCAGCCCCAGCATTTT. It is translated as CASNDPPGNQPQHF. This rearrangement joins TRBV10-2 to TRBJ1-5; D ambiguous. This CDR3 is 14 amino acids long. The V gene lost 7 bases and the J gene lost 4 bases, with 14 bases spanning the gap. In germline, CDR1 is WSHSY, CDR2 SAAADI.

The chain links TRBV7-2 to TRBJ2-1; 14 bases map to TRBD2. The CDR3 is made up of 15 amino acids. V shed 5 bases and J 12 bases; nucleotides not matched to a gene: 9. Germline V CDR1 and CDR2: SGHTA, FQGNSA. CDR3 sequence reads: CASSDGTSGSLVQFF. The CDR3 nucleotides read TGTGCCAGCAGCGATGGGACTAGCGGGAGCCTTGTGCAGTTCTTC.

This clone was seen a few times. Other DNA sequences in this specimen translate into the identical CDR3. The V and J genes are TRBV30 and TRBJ1-1; D is unresolved. Trimming cost V 5 bases and J 1 base, with 14 bases left between them. The germline CDR1 and CDR2 sequences are GTSNPN and SVGIG (reference sequence). CDR3 length equals 14 residues. CDR3: CAWGRGGPNTEAFF. The CDR3 DNA reads as TGTGCCTGGGGGCGGGGAGGCCCGAACACTGAAGCTTTCTTT.

The chain combines TRBV12-1 with TRBJ2-7; the D call in the table, TRBD1, was not verified against the DNA. TRBV12-1 is flagged as a pseudogene. This CDR3 has 18 amino acids. This CDR3 is CASSFKGSGTGRRYEQYF. The CDR3 bases are TGTGCCAGCAGCTTTAAGGGATCCGGGACAGGGCGTAGGTACGAGCAGTACTTC.

This clone was found a few times. The chain couples TRBV6-5 to TRBJ1-1; 9 bases fit TRBD1. Germline assignment: CDR1 MNHEY and CDR2 SVGAGI. J gave up 4 bases and V 0 bases, and 6 bases lay outside the gene matches. CDR3 length: 16 amino acids. CDR3 DNA: TGTGCCAGCAGTTACTCCCCTACAGGGGGCCCCACTGAAGCTTTCTTT. Encoded protein: CASSYSPTGGPTEAFF.

A few counts support this clone. The rearrangement joins TRBV15 to TRBJ2-5; tentatively, D is TRBD1 (6 bases). In germline, CDR1 is LNHNV, CDR2 YYDKDF (reference sequence). This CDR3 region has 13 residues. Deletions cut 4 bases from V and 11 bases from J, with 17 bases between. Here the CDR3 reads CATSNRASGQQYF. Here the CDR3 DNA reads TGTGCCACCAGCAACCGGGCCAGCGGACAGCAGTACTTC.

This chain uses TRBV7-6 with TRBJ1-2; D not resolved. Germline values: CDR1 SGHVS, CDR2 FNYEAQ. Trimming removed 7 bases from V and 8 bases from J, with 17 bases in between. This CDR3 has 13 residues. The CDR3 is CASIPRKSVGYTF. The CDR3 DNA reads as TGTGCCAGCATCCCGAGGAAGTCCGTGGGCTACACCTTC.

The chain uses TRBV29-1 and TRBJ1-2, with D tentatively TRBD1 (6 bases). The V and J ends lost 7 bases and 3 bases respectively, with 9 bases between them. CDR3 length: 11 residues. Germline-derived CDR1 and CDR2 are SQVTM and ANQGSEA. For the CDR3, the DNA is TGCAGCGCCCCAGGGGACTATGGCTACACCTTC. Protein sequence: CSAPGDYGYTF.

A few counts support this clone. The chain uses TRBV7-2 and TRBJ2-1; a weak D match, TRBD2 (5 bases). Germline V gene lookup returns CDR1 SGHTA and CDR2 FQGNSA. V lost 4 bases to trimming and J lost 7 bases, with 20 bases between them. This CDR3 has 16 amino acids. DNA of the CDR3: TGTGCCAGCAGCTCGGTAACACTCGGGGTTTGGAATGAGCAGTTCTTC. Its protein product is CASSSVTLGVWNEQFF.

This clone has more than one count but fewer than ten. The rearrangement uses TRBV5-1 and TRBJ2-5, with TRBD2 identical over 12 bases. The germline V gene encodes CDR1 SGHRS and CDR2 YFSETQ. Trimming at V came to 3 bases and at J to 2 bases, leaving 5 bases not matched to a gene. The CDR3 runs to 16 residues. The CDR3 here is CASSSHLAGGQETQYF. The DNA of the CDR3 is TGCGCCAGCAGCTCCCATCTAGCGGGAGGGCAAGAGACCCAGTACTTC.

This clone occurred a few times. This sequence joins TRBV11-2 and TRBJ2-1, with 10 bases aligning to TRBD1. CDR1 is SGHAT, CDR2 FQNNGV, per germline. Trimming at V came to 3 bases and at J to 9 bases, leaving 14 bases not matched to a gene. This CDR3 contains 17 residues. CDR3 bases: TGTGCCAGCAGCTTCCGACCCGGGACAGGGGCCGTCGCTGAGCAGTTCTTC. Encoded protein: CASSFRPGTGAVAEQFF.

The rearrangement joins TRBV28 to TRBJ2-7, with D uncertain. The CDR3 is 12 residues long. V was clipped by 4 bases and J by 3 bases, with 7 bases between them. Looked up from germline, CDR1 is MDHEN and CDR2 is SYDVKM. This CDR3 is CASSSTVYEQYF. In nucleotides, the CDR3 is TGTGCCAGCAGTTCCACAGTCTACGAGCAGTACTTC.

This clone was observed at least ten times. V and J are TRBV7-9 and TRBJ2-6; TRBD2 agrees at 7 bases. This CDR3 has 17 amino acids. V was clipped by 5 bases and J by 2 bases; unmatched bases: 9. Germline V lookup: CDR1 SEHNR, CDR2 FQNEAQ (reference sequence). CDR3 sequence reads: CASSPRAGRPGANVLTF. The DNA of the CDR3 is TGTGCCAGCAGCCCGCGAGCGGGGAGGCCTGGGGCCAACGTCCTGACTTTC.

There are a few counts of this clone. This chain links TRBV27 with TRBJ1-2; D not certain. Germline V gives CDR1 MNHEY, CDR2 SMNVEV (reference sequence). V gave up 0 bases and J gave up 6 bases, with 11 bases separating them. This CDR3 is 14 amino acids long. The CDR3 sequence is CASSLSSVANGYTF. The CDR3 DNA reads as TGTGCCAGCAGTTTATCCTCTGTTGCTAATGGCTACACCTTC.